The source of this TCR beta chain is a study of T cells after yellow fever vaccination. One entry per CDR3 protein results from TCRdb running MiXCR on the 5' RACE reads. Of around 550,000 distinct CDR3 sequences listed, approximately 21% are singletons. About this clonotype itself: Its antigen is not known.

The CDR3 covers 13 residues. Germline-derived CDR1 and CDR2 are SGHTA and FQGNSA. The V end was cut by 7 bases, the J end by 3 bases, with 12 bases between. Study outcomes and limitations: Some clonotypes were seen in both the CD4 and the CD8 compartments. These made up a small share and likely arose from convergent recombination.

The sequencing here drew on PBMCs, taken 15 days after the yellow fever booster vaccination. The chain is built from TRBV7-2 and TRBJ2-5; no definite D call. The sequence was obtained from a man younger than 40 who received the YFV17D yellow fever vaccine. The CDR3 DNA follows: TGTGCCAGCAAGGCGCCTGGTAAAGAGACCCAGTACTTC. Encoded protein: CASKAPGKETQYF.